The 30 T cell receptor delta chains listed next were all sequenced from one sample in a study of gamma-delta T cells after stem cell transplantation. TCRdb re-processed the RT-PCR reads using CATT. The sample yields about 1,300 delta-chain clones, around 7% seen once. Input material: gamma-delta T cells. These receptors were taken from a human donor. It is not recorded whose cells these are; they may come from a transplant donor.

To note about this clone: It differs at one base from a far larger clone, so likely a read error. The identical CDR3 is also encoded by other nucleotide sequences in the sample. The rearrangement links TRDV2 to TRDJ1; 8 positions match TRDD3. Germline V lookup: CDR1 GEAIGNYY, CDR2 EKD. This CDR3 region has 19 residues. The CDR3 DNA is TGCGCCTGTGACACCATTACTGTTGGGATACGCCTAGACACCGATAAACTCATCTTT. This gives the protein CACDTITVGIRLDTDKLIF.

This clone has more than one count but fewer than ten. Possible read error: a much larger clone is one base away. Other DNA variants within this sample encode the same CDR3. The V gene is TRDV2, the J gene TRDJ1, with 7 bases identical to TRDD3. Germline assignment: CDR1 GEAIGNYY and CDR2 EKD. The CDR3 has 16 amino acids. J gave up 1 base and V 1 base, and 8 bases lay outside the gene matches. DNA for the CDR3: TGTGCCTGTGACACATTGGGGATATCCACCACCGATAAACTCATCTTT. This translates into CACDTLGISTTDKLIF.

This clone is termed medium-sized (0.01 to 0.1%). This sequence joins TRDV2 and TRDJ1; 8 positions agree with TRDD3. The germline CDR1 and CDR2 sequences are GEAIGNYY and EKD. The V and J ends lost 3 bases and 0 bases, in that order; junction bases with no gene match: 5. The CDR3 has 15 amino acids. The CDR3 is CACDVLGGNTDKLIF. The CDR3 DNA reads as TGTGCCTGTGACGTACTGGGGGGCAACACCGATAAACTCATCTTT.

In this sample, this clone is medium-sized. The chain carries TRDV2 and TRDJ2, with 8 bases fitting TRDD3. CDR3 length: 18 residues. V lost 0 bases, J lost 5 bases, and 13 bases stayed unmatched. Germline CDR1 is GEAIGNYY and CDR2 is EKD. The CDR3 region has the DNA TGTGCCTGTGACACCGTCGGGGGTAGGGGGATAGGCACAGCACAACTCTTCTTT. This gives the protein CACDTVGGRGIGTAQLFF.

This clone was detected only a few times. Since a much larger clone is just one base distant, this may be a read error. The J gene is TRDJ1, the V gene TRDV2; D gene uncertain. Germline CDR1 and CDR2: GEAIGNYY and EKD. CDR3 length: 18 residues. The chain's CDR3 is CACDPLRARTLYTYKLIF. CDR3 in DNA: TGTGCCTGTGACCCCCTCAGAGCGAGGACCCTGTACACCTATAAACTCATCTTT.

The table lists this clone with a few counts. The J gene is TRDJ1, the V gene TRDV2; 9 bases line up with TRDD3. Germline CDR1 and CDR2: GEAIGNYY and EKD. The CDR3 covers 17 residues. V shed 0 bases, J shed 3 bases, and the junction held 10 bases outside the gene matches. This chain's CDR3 is CACDTVPTLGEPDKLIF. Written as DNA, the CDR3 is TGTGCCTGTGACACCGTTCCTACACTGGGGGAACCCGATAAACTCATCTTT.

This clone rates as large (0.1 to 1%). One base separates it from a far larger clone, so it is likely a read error. The rearrangement links TRDV2 to TRDJ1, with 8 bases that match TRDD3. Germline V gene lookup returns CDR1 GEAIGNYY and CDR2 EKD. This CDR3 contains 16 residues. CDR3 sequence: CARDKLGILAPDKLIF. The CDR3, as DNA: TGTGCCCGTGACAAACTGGGGATACTCGCTCCCGATAAACTCATCTTT.

With respect to this clone: This could be a read error, since a much larger clone is one nucleotide away. Other DNA sequences in this sample translate to the same CDR3. The genes are TRDV2 and TRDJ1, with a weak D call TRDD3 (6 bases). The CDR3 extends over 21 amino acids. The ends were cut back, 3 bases at V and 1 base at J, with 32 bases in the middle. Germline CDR1 GEAIGNYY, CDR2 EKD. The CDR3 here is CACDAILRQIGGSEFTDKLIF. The CDR3 nucleotides read TGTGCCTGTGACGCGATCCTCAGACAAATTGGGGGGTCCGAATTCACCGATAAACTCATCTTT.

This clone was seen a few times. TCRdb shows a much larger clone's protein in place of this DNA's translation, and the two differ at residue 5, likely through a read error; the protein shown is translated from the DNA. CDR3 in amino acids: CACDSLGTYTDKLIF. CDR3 DNA: TGTGCCTGTGACTCCCTGGGTACGTACACCGATAAACTCATCTTT. The V call is TRDV2, the J call TRDJ1; D is possibly TRDD3 (5 bases). Trimming stripped 3 bases from V and 0 bases from J, with 13 bases between. The germline V gene has CDR1 GEAIGNYY and CDR2 EKD. The CDR3 is 15 residues long.

This clone has more than one count but fewer than ten. This DNA translates differently at residue 6 from the TCRdb protein, which is that of a much larger clone; a read error is likely, and the protein shown is the DNA's own translation. This chain links TRDV2 with TRDJ1; TRDD3 matches at 9 bases. Unmatched junction bases numbered 5, after V lost 3 bases and J lost 4 bases. The CDR3 contains 14 residues. Germline V gene data show CDR1 as GEAIGNYY and CDR2 as EKD. CDR3 sequence reads: CACDAALGDDKLIF. CDR3 DNA: TGTGCCTGTGACGCCGCACTGGGGGACGATAAACTCATCTTT.

By frequency in the sample, this clone is medium-sized. Other DNA sequences from this sample encode an identical CDR3 as well. The chain employs TRDV2 and TRDJ1; 11 nucleotides align to TRDD3. The CDR3 contains 16 residues. The V gene's germline CDR1 is GEAIGNYY and CDR2 EKD. J lost 0 bases, V lost 3 bases, and 5 bases had no gene match. The chain's CDR3 is CACDSLGDMNTDKLIF. DNA for the CDR3: TGTGCCTGTGACTCACTGGGGGATATGAACACCGATAAACTCATCTTT.

A note on this clone: This likely stems from a read error, as it lies one base from a far larger clone. The V gene is TRDV2, the J gene TRDJ1; TRDD3 aligns across 9 bases. In germline, CDR1 is GEAIGNYY, CDR2 EKD. This CDR3 comprises 20 residues. The junction had 22 bases not matched to a gene; V was cut back by 3 bases and J by 3 bases. The chain's CDR3 is CACDHLFCDPGDTEADKLIF. CDR3 bases: TGTGCCTGTGACCACCTCTTCTGCGACCCTGGGGATACGGAGGCCGATAAACTCATCTTT.

This clone was seen more than once but under ten times. TCRdb lists the protein of a much larger clone for this DNA, which differs at residue 3, so this is likely a read error; the protein given here is translated from the DNA itself. The chain uses TRDV2 and TRDJ1, with 7 bases identical to TRDD3. CDR1 is GEAIGNYY and CDR2 is EKD in the germline V gene. The CDR3 contains 17 residues. In nucleotides, the CDR3 is TGTGCCCGTGACAAACTGGGGTCTCGAACGTACACCGATAAACTCATCTTT. As protein: CARDKLGSRTYTDKLIF.

This clone is medium-sized (0.01 to 0.1%) in the sample. The rearrangement links TRDV2 to TRDJ1, with 13 bases matching TRDD3. CDR1 is GEAIGNYY, CDR2 EKD, per germline. Germline trimming cut 1 base from V and 0 bases from J; bases unmatched to any gene: 10. This CDR3 contains 19 residues. As DNA, the CDR3 is TGTGCCTGTGACACGATACTGGGGGATACGCCCTCCCACACCGATAAACTCATCTTT. It is translated as CACDTILGDTPSHTDKLIF.

This clone was counted between two and nine times. This chain links TRDV2 with TRDJ1; 10 bases agree with TRDD3. Per germline, CDR1 GEAIGNYY and CDR2 EKD. The CDR3 length is 17 residues. Germline trimming cut 0 bases from V and 0 bases from J; bases unmatched to any gene: 6. CDR3 nucleotide sequence: TGTGCCTGTGACACCGTGGGGGATACCAGCTACACCGATAAACTCATCTTT. It codes for CACDTVGDTSYTDKLIF.

This clone has only a few counts. This is likely an artifact of a read error, given a far larger clone one base away. The V call is TRDV2, the J call TRDJ1, with 8 nucleotides matching TRDD3. V gave up 3 bases and J gave up 0 bases; unmatched junction bases: 5. The CDR3 consists of 15 residues. Germline values: CDR1 GEAIGNYY, CDR2 EKD. The CDR3, as DNA: TGTGCCTGTGACGCCCCACTGGGGGACACCGATAAACTCATCTTT. It is translated as CACDAPLGDTDKLIF.

This clone was detected a few times. This sequence may be a read error, since a much larger clone differs from it by one base. The J gene is TRDJ1, the V gene TRDV2; TRDD3 agrees at 12 bases. V was clipped by 3 bases and J by 10 bases; unmatched bases: 8. This CDR3 region has 14 residues. Germline loops: CDR1 GEAIGNYY, CDR2 EKD. In nucleotides, the CDR3 is TGTGCCTGTGACGTACTGGGGGATACAGGCAGACTCATCTTT. Encoded protein: CACDVLGDTGRLIF.

Details on this clone: A much larger clone lies a single base off, so this may be a read error. This chain connects TRDV2 to TRDJ3; 10 positions match TRDD3. Germline CDR1 reads GEAIGNYY; CDR2 reads EKD. The CDR3 is 22 amino acids. The CDR3 loop reads CACDTGFRTGGLETWDARQMFF. The DNA of the CDR3 is TGTGCCTGTGACACGGGCTTTCGTACTGGGGGATTGGAAACCTGGGACGCCCGACAGATGTTTTTC.

This clone was seen a few times. This DNA's translation and the protein TCRdb lists, from a much larger clone, do not match at residue 8, likely due to a read error; the protein shown is translated from the DNA. The rearrangement uses TRDV2 and TRDJ1; 7 bases line up with TRDD3. The V segment lost 1 base and the J segment 0 bases; nucleotides outside the gene matches: 7. This CDR3 spans 16 amino acids. Germline loops: CDR1 GEAIGNYY, CDR2 EKD. For the CDR3, the DNA is TGTGCCTGTGACACACTGGGGATGCAGGACACCGATAAACTCATCTTT. This encodes CACDTLGMQDTDKLIF.

This clone has a handful of counts. This sequence may be a read error, since a much larger clone differs from it by one base. Additional DNA sequences in this sample encode the identical CDR3. The chain links TRDV2 to TRDJ1; 9 bases match TRDD3. Germline lookup yields CDR1 GEAIGNYY and CDR2 EKD. The CDR3 runs to 19 residues. CDR3 region: CACDPLPVLGDPYTDKLIF. The CDR3 coding sequence is TGTGCCTGTGATCCTCTTCCCGTACTGGGGGACCCGTACACCGATAAACTCATCTTC.

On this clone itself: The protein TCRdb gives is from a much larger clone and does not agree with this DNA's translation at residue 7, likely a read error; the protein shown here comes from the DNA. This chain uses TRDV2 with TRDJ1, with D perhaps matching TRDD3 (7 bases). The CDR3 runs to 15 residues. Deletions cut 3 bases from V and 2 bases from J, with 15 bases between. The V gene's germline CDR1 is GEAIGNYY and CDR2 EKD. CDR3 sequence reads: CACDSYLGGTDKLIF. Here the CDR3 DNA reads TGTGCCTGTGACTCCTACCTTGGGGGAACCGATAAACTCATCTTT.

This clone is termed medium-sized (0.01 to 0.1%). The chain carries TRDV2 and TRDJ1; TRDD3 matches 13 bases. The CDR3 length is 15 residues. V lost 3 bases to trimming and J lost 10 bases; unmatched junction nucleotides: 10. From germline, CDR1 is GEAIGNYY and CDR2 EKD. This CDR3 is CACDSLLGDTPGLIF. CDR3 nucleotide sequence: TGTGCCTGTGACTCCTTACTGGGGGATACGCCGGGACTCATCTTT.

The J gene is TRDJ1, the V gene TRDV2; TRDD3 matches 10 bases. Losses at the gene ends were 3 bases for V and 2 bases for J; bases not matched to a gene: 2. The CDR3 sequence is 14 residues long. Germline assignment: CDR1 GEAIGNYY and CDR2 EKD. As DNA, the CDR3 is TGTGCCTGTGACTCACTGGGGGATACCGATAAACTCATCTTT. Protein: CACDSLGDTDKLIF.

To note about this clone: The protein TCRdb gives is from a much larger clone and does not agree with this DNA's translation at residue 11, likely a read error; the protein shown here comes from the DNA. The chain recombines TRDV2 with TRDJ1; 8 positions match TRDD3. CDR3 length: 16 amino acids. The V and J ends lost 1 base and 4 bases, in that order; junction bases with no gene match: 10. Germline CDR1 reads GEAIGNYY; CDR2 reads EKD. The CDR3 coding sequence is TGTGCCTGTGACACACTGGGGATACAGGACATCGATAAACTCATCTTT. It is translated as CACDTLGIQDIDKLIF.

This clone was counted between two and nine times. This DNA's translation differs at residue 3 from TCRdb's protein, which comes from a much larger clone; a read error is likely, and the protein shown is translated from the DNA. The chain recombines TRDV2 with TRDJ1; 11 bases are a match to TRDD3. Germline V CDR1 and CDR2: GEAIGNYY, EKD. The CDR3 spans 16 residues. The DNA of the CDR3 is TGTGCCCGTGACACGGTTGGGGGATACGACACCGATAAACTCATCTTT. It specifies CARDTVGGYDTDKLIF.

Sample share makes this clone medium-sized. The chain recombines TRDV2 with TRDJ1; D is uncertain. Per the germline V gene, CDR1 is GEAIGNYY and CDR2 is EKD. V was shortened by 3 bases and J by 0 bases, with 22 bases between the two germline ends. The CDR3 is made up of 18 amino acids. In nucleotides, the CDR3 is TGTGCCTGTGACCCCCTCAGAGCGAGGACCCTGTACACCGATAAACTCATCTTT. Its translation: CACDPLRARTLYTDKLIF.

By share, this clone counts as large. Other DNA sequences in this sample translate to the same CDR3. The chain joins TRDV2 to TRDJ1; 10 nucleotides agree with TRDD3. The CDR3 consists of 17 residues. Looked up from germline, CDR1 is GEAIGNYY and CDR2 is EKD. With 3 bases clipped from V and 0 bases from J, the junction kept 9 bases outside the gene matches. The CDR3 spells CACDPVGDTSYTDKLIF. The CDR3 DNA reads TGTGCCTGTGACCCGGTGGGGGATACCAGCTACACCGATAAACTCATCTTT.

This clone was picked up a small number of times. The chain couples TRDV1 to TRDJ1; 11 bases line up with TRDD3. V lost 0 bases and J lost 11; bases outside the gene matches: 17. This CDR3 contains 18 residues. Germline CDR1 and CDR2: TSWWSYY and QGS. In nucleotides, the CDR3 is TGTGCTCTTGGGGAACTCATACGCCATACTGGGGGATATGGTGGGCTCATCTTT. Its protein product is CALGELIRHTGGYGGLIF.

This clone has more than one count but fewer than ten. The protein that TCRdb holds for this DNA derives from a much larger clone and differs from the translated DNA at residue 3, which likely indicates a read error; the protein shown here is translated from the DNA. V gene TRDV2 combines with J gene TRDJ1, with a possible D match to TRDD2 (6 bases). This CDR3 region has 15 residues. The germline CDR1 and CDR2 sequences are GEAIGNYY and EKD. The CDR3 region has the DNA TGTGCCCGTGACTCTATCCTACGTGATACCGATAAACTCATCTTT. Translated, it gives CARDSILRDTDKLIF.

Only a few counts were recorded for this clone. Possible read error: a much larger clone is one base away. It is unclear where the CDR3 begins or ends on the DNA, so no DNA is shown, and the CDR3 is as TCRdb lists it. The V and J genes are TRDV2 and TRDJ1; the D segment call TRDD3 is taken from the table without a DNA check. Germline loops: CDR1 GEAIGNYY, CDR2 EKD. The CDR3 is made up of 20 amino acids, end residues included. The CDR3: CARDTLGLGDTEGYTDKLIF.